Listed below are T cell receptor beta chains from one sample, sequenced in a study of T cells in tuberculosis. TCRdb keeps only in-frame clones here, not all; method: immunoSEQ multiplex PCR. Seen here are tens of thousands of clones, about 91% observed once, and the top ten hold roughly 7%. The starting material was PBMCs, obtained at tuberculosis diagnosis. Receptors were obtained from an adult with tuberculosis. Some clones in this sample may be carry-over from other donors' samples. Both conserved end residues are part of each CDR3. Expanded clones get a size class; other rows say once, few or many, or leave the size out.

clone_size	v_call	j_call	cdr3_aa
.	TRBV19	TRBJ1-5	CASTIVSQANQPQHF
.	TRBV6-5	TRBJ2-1	CASSYSGGTPYNEQFF
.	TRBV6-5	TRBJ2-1	CASSYSSGGVYNEQFF
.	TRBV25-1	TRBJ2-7	CASTTGDYEQYF
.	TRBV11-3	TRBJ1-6	CANTPSGDRDNSPLHF
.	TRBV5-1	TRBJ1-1	CASSMRQENTEAFF
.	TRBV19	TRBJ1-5	CASRHRTGDQPQHF
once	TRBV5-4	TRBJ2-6	CASSLGKGRGANVLTF
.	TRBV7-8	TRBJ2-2	CASSRGRGQGNTGELFF
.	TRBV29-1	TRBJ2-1	CSVDGGSYNEQFF
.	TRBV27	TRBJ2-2	CASSLVAGGNTGELFF
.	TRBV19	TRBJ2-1	CASSIPGGAVYNEQFF
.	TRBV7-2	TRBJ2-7	CASSLALGQSYEQYF
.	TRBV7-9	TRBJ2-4	CASSYGQKNIQYF
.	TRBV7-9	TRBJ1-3	CASSLGGLTGNTIYF
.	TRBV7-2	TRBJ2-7	CASSLSSQGSYEQYF
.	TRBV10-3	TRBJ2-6	CAISGTGSGGANVLTF
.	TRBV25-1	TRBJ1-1	CASRDPGTEAFF
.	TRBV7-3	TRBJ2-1	CASSSTPSSSYNEQFF
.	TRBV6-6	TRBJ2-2	CATHQFTGELFF
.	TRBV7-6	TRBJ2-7	CASSSGLAGYEQYF
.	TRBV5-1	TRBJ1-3	CASSLAGAGDTIYF
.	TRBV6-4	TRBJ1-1	CASSEIAGMNTEAFF
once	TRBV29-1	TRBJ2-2	CSVAAGGGNTGELFF
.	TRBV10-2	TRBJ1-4	CASSDYVIKTTTNEKLFF
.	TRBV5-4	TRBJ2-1	CASSKRSGTGLSDEQFF
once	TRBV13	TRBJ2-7	CASSSRGTASYEQYF